This T cell receptor beta chain was observed in a study of shared clonotypes between healthy human individuals (TCRdb year 2020). In terms of the full investigation: The cohort comprised two women and a few men aged 18 to 49 years. Each donor's leukapheresis produced roughly between roughly 0.9 and 8.9 billion PBMCs. For each donor, CD4 naive and CD4 memory were each run on three plates, CD8 naive on two plates, and CD8 memory on one plate. To estimate repertoire size and how much clonotypes are shared between individuals, the study performed deep sequencing of blood TCR repertoires from roughly five healthy adults. To increase sequencing depth and limit assay-specific biases, different laboratories used diverse techniques to prepare libraries and sequence TCR repertoires. Study-wide findings and limitations: Sampling was restricted to blood, and TCR repertoires in tissue are likely to differ from TCR repertoires in blood. The genetic and exposure-history diversity represented was limited by the small number of donors. Estimated clonotype richness was generally larger for naive than for memory subsets. Compared with non-shared clonotypes, the clonotypes found in all four sorted-subset donors had higher generation probabilities. About 5% of naive CD4, around 3.5% of naive CD8, 2.3% of memory CD4, and less than 0.45% of memory CD8 clonotypes were shared across a handful of donors. Pairwise subsampling indicated that sequencing depth was expected to affect the degree of clonotype sharing among donors. Incomplete sequencing was indicated by rarefaction of sorted-subset datasets, despite the large sequencing depth.

The CDR3 contains 12 residues, cysteine and phenylalanine counted. Kept here is only the CDR3 DNA, which spans 36 bases and is read in frame from base 1. The junction shows trimming of 5 bases on V and 7 bases on J, plus 11 bases between the germline ends. CDR1 SGHVS and CDR2 FQNEAQ are derived from the germline V gene. CD8 naive samples were CD45RO-negative cells positively selected for CCR7, giving a CD45RA+CCR7+ population that excluded TemRA cells. The donors were healthy, HIV-negative adults who had no recently reported acute infections or vaccinations. Only Caucasian adults living in Nashville, Tennessee, USA were represented among the donors. After blood collection by leukapheresis, PBMCs were isolated using Ficoll-Histopaque density gradient centrifugation and then cryopreserved in the vapor phase of liquid nitrogen. Analytical flow cytometry was used to check the purity and quantity of each magnetically sorted T cell population. Each sorted fraction had its genomic DNA isolated and then quantified by UV absorbance on a Nanodrop 2000c.

TCR CDR3 regions were amplified from genomic DNA by multiplex PCR using the deep immunoSEQ assay. Extracted genomic DNA from each cell subset was distributed evenly across all wells of several immunoSEQ 96-well plates, and each plate was treated as a replicate. For sorted subsets, about 200 ng genomic DNA, equal to tens of thousands of T cell genomes, was loaded into each replicate PCR. Purified libraries were quantified with a Qubit 3.0 fluorometer, sized on a Bioanalyzer 2100, and re-quantified with the KAPA Library Quantification kit. A separate single-read 150-cycle Illumina NextSeq 550 flow cell was used to sequence each immunoSEQ 96-well plate. The study's own analysis went as follows. Because the immunoSEQ output held only junctional sequences and lacked quality scores, the filtering could not match the filtering applied to full-length reads. Sequences were annotated with PyIR, a Python wrapper for IgBLAST v1.9, using IMGT germline references to assign V/J genes and CDR3. Reads were filtered out if the reads had weak V/J assignments (E-value above 1e-6), no CDR3, stop codons, out-of-frame junctions, or ambiguous translated residues. V3J clonotypes were defined as sequences sharing an identical inferred V gene, J gene, and CDR3 amino acid sequence. Percentage overlap between repertoires was calculated by dividing the number of shared unique clonotypes by the size of the smaller repertoire. Repertoire richness was assessed with RTK rarefaction, the Chao1 estimator, and Recon v2.1 estimates of unobserved clonotypes. Generation probabilities were computed with OLGA for all TCRbeta clonotypes obtained by the gDNA method from several donors. Not all clones reach the TCRdb copy of this immuneACCESS table, which keeps in-frame sequences only. Checked studies attribute under half of the gap to unresolved V genes and leave the rest unexplained. The DNA gave D and trimming, while V, J and clone size come from that table. Counted in this sample were about 2 million clones; 85% to 95% of them appeared once. In total, the top ten clones hold around 1% of the sample.

Details on this clone: It has no known antigen specificity. No qualities accompany the bases; no much larger clone lies one base away.

Sequenced material: naive CD8+ T cells sorted from blood. Reading the label with the study, this specimen's cell subset or site is: CD45RA+CCR7+. The V gene is TRBV7-8 and the J gene is TRBJ1-2; no D segment can be confidently identified. The origin of this receptor is a man aged 18 to 29 in good health. The CDR3 amino acid sequence is: CASSADIRGYTF. The nucleotide sequence reads as follows: TGTGCCAGCAGCGCCGACATTCGTGGCTACACCTTC.